The 24 T cell receptor beta chains given below trace back to one sample, sequenced in a study of blood T cell repertoires in COVID-19. Here immunoSEQ multiplex PCR was the method, and the copy in TCRdb shows in-frame clones only, minus some. This sample carries about 250,000 clones, about 80% of them seen once, and the ten largest clones take 2.5% to 4%. Sequenced input: peripheral blood. Receptor source: a woman of 80 years or more with acute or convalescent COVID-19.

The genes are TRBV5-1 and TRBJ2-3; D ambiguous. The CDR3 is 16 residues long. Looked up from germline, CDR1 is SGHRS and CDR2 is YFSETQ. Trimming left V 0 bases short and J 4 bases short, with 15 bases between. The CDR3 sequence: CASSLGSYRNPDTQYF. The DNA for the CDR3 is TGCGCCAGCAGCTTGGGAAGTTACAGAAACCCAGATACGCAGTATTTT.

The V and J genes are TRBV5-1 and TRBJ2-3; TRBD2 matches 12 bases. V was pared by 5 bases and J by 5 bases, with 6 bases of the junction left unmatched. The CDR3 loop spans 15 amino acids. Germline V CDR1 and CDR2: SGHRS, YFSETQ. The CDR3 sequence: CASSSSGGDGDTQYF. DNA of the CDR3: TGCGCCAGCAGTTCTAGCGGGGGGGACGGAGATACGCAGTATTTT.

V and J are TRBV6-5 and TRBJ2-5; D is possibly TRBD1 (6 bases). This CDR3 comprises 15 residues. The V end lost 6 bases, the J end lost 3 bases, and 17 bases lay between the germline ends. Germline CDR1 reads MNHEY; CDR2 reads SVGAGI. The CDR3 DNA reads TGTGCCAGCAGCCCCGTGTCGGCAGGGGAAGAGACCCAGTACTTC. Residues: CASSPVSAGEETQYF.

The chain combines TRBV3-1 (or the pseudogene TRBV3-2) with TRBJ2-7; 7 bases fit TRBD2. The CDR3 consists of 13 residues. Germline V gives CDR1 LGHDT, CDR2 YNNKEL (reference sequence). Trimming cost V 4 bases and J 8 bases; bases outside gene matches: 8. CDR3 in amino acids: CASSPGGGVKQYF. DNA for the CDR3: TGTGCCAGCAGCCCGGGTGGGGGGGTCAAGCAGTACTTC.

The rearrangement uses TRBV5-1 and TRBJ1-3; D is perhaps TRBD1 (5 bases). In germline, CDR1 is SGHRS, CDR2 YFSETQ. Trimming pared 2 bases from V and 1 base from J, leaving 10 bases between. CDR3 length: 15 residues. The CDR3 DNA reads as TGCGCCAGCAGCTTACATACAGGTTCTGGAAACACCATATATTTT. Amino acid sequence: CASSLHTGSGNTIYF.

J is TRBJ1-2 and V is TRBV29-1, with a possible D match to TRBD1 (6 bases). Germline V gene lookup returns CDR1 SQVTM and CDR2 ANQGSEA. This CDR3 spans 14 amino acids. The V end was cut by 5 bases, the J end by 8 bases, with 21 bases between. For the CDR3, the DNA is TGCAGCGTTCCCCTTAGGGGGGGCTCTACAGGCTACACCTTC. This codes for CSVPLRGGSTGYTF.

The V call is TRBV4-3, the J call TRBJ1-4, with 9 bases that match TRBD1. Germline assignment: CDR1 LGHNA and CDR2 YSLEER. The junction had 2 bases not matched to a gene; V was cut back by 3 bases and J by 3 bases. The CDR3 sequence is 15 residues long. In DNA form, the CDR3 reads TGCGCCAGCAGCCACCGACAGGGGGCTAATGAAAAACTGTTTTTT. Its protein is CASSHRQGANEKLFF.

V is TRBV7-2 and J is TRBJ1-2, with 8 nucleotides matching TRBD1. After removal of 8 bases from V and 8 bases from J, the junction contained 19 bases not matched to a gene. The CDR3 consists of 16 residues. Per germline, CDR1 SGHTA and CDR2 FQGNSA. The CDR3 DNA is TGTGCCAGCGGATCCGGGACAGGACTGGCTTTTAGGGGCTACACCTTC. Its protein is CASGSGTGLAFRGYTF.

The chain joins TRBV6-6 to TRBJ1-3, with D possibly TRBD1 on 5 matching bases. The CDR3 spans 15 residues. Trimming stripped 2 bases from V and 1 base from J, with 9 bases between. Germline V gene sequence: CDR1 MNHNY, CDR2 SVGAGI (reference sequence). The CDR3 sequence is CASSYPRGSGNTIYF. CDR3 bases: TGTGCCAGCAGTTACCCTAGGGGATCTGGAAACACCATATATTTT.

This chain joins TRBV7-9 and TRBJ1-2; TRBD1 matches at 9 bases. Germline-derived CDR1 and CDR2 are SEHNR and FQNEAQ (reference sequence). V lost 5 bases, J lost 3 bases, and 7 bases stayed unmatched. CDR3 size: 15 residues. The CDR3: CASSPPGQGHYGYTF. In DNA, the CDR3 is TGTGCCAGCAGCCCCCCGGGACAGGGCCACTATGGCTACACCTTC.

This chain uses TRBV6-2 or TRBV6-3 with TRBJ2-5, with D perhaps matching TRBD2 (6 bases). V lost 5 bases and J 0 bases, leaving 13 bases between the germline ends. The CDR3 sequence is 15 residues long. Germline V gene lookup returns CDR1 MNHEY and CDR2 SVGEGT. For the CDR3, the DNA is TGTGCCAGCAGTCCCACCGGAGGGTACCAAGAGACCCAGTACTTC. Its translation is CASSPTGGYQETQYF.

The rearrangement joins TRBV6-5 to TRBJ2-7; weak D call: TRBD2 (5 bases). Germline CDR1 reads MNHEY; CDR2 reads SVGAGI. The V gene lost 2 bases and the J gene lost 6 bases, with 17 bases spanning the gap. There are 15 residues in the CDR3. CDR3 DNA: TGTGCCAGCAGTTACCCGAGAGGGTCGGCCGGCGAGCAGTACTTC. It translates to CASSYPRGSAGEQYF.

This chain joins TRBV5-1 and TRBJ1-6, with 7 bases fitting TRBD1. With V trimmed by 4 bases and J by 0 bases, 10 bases remained unmatched. Germline CDR1 is SGHRS and CDR2 is YFSETQ. The CDR3 loop spans 18 amino acids. The chain's CDR3 is CASSPRGPLGSYNSPLHF. CDR3 coding DNA: TGCGCCAGCAGCCCTAGGGGGCCCCTGGGCTCCTATAATTCACCCCTCCACTTT.

V and J are TRBV5-4 and TRBJ1-1, with D possibly being TRBD1 (5 bases). The V end lost 2 bases, the J end lost 1 base, and 12 bases lay between the germline ends. The CDR3 is made up of 15 amino acids. The germline gives CDR1 SGHNT, CDR2 YYREEE (reference sequence). CDR3 sequence: CASSLPGLQNTEAFF. DNA of the CDR3: TGTGCCAGCAGCTTACCGGGACTTCAGAACACTGAAGCTTTCTTT.

The V and J genes are TRBV29-1 and TRBJ1-2; D perhaps matches TRBD1 (5 bases). CDR1 and CDR2 from the germline V gene are SQVTM and ANQGSEA. The CDR3 is made up of 13 amino acids. V was shortened by 4 bases and J by 3 bases, with 12 bases between the two germline ends. The CDR3 DNA is TGCAGCGTTGGGGGGGAATTGGACTATGGCTACACCTTC. Protein sequence: CSVGGELDYGYTF.

The chain combines TRBV6-5 with TRBJ2-5; TRBD2 matches at 7 bases. Germline V gives CDR1 MNHEY, CDR2 SVGAGI. This CDR3 is 15 amino acids long. The V segment lost 3 bases and the J segment 2 bases; nucleotides outside the gene matches: 6. CDR3 region: CASSYGGGGQETQYF. The CDR3 DNA reads as TGTGCCAGCAGTTATGGCGGGGGAGGGCAAGAGACCCAGTACTTC.

The V call is TRBV11-3, the J call TRBJ2-3, with 8 bases matching TRBD2. The V segment lost 5 bases and the J segment 4 bases; nucleotides outside the gene matches: 8. Germline CDR1 reads SGHNT; CDR2 reads YENEEA. The CDR3 covers 15 residues. The CDR3 coding sequence is TGTGCCAGCAGCCTCCGGGGGGGAAGGGCAGATACGCAGTATTTT. Amino acids: CASSLRGGRADTQYF. Full variable domain (missing parts from reference TRBV11-3 and TRBJ2-3): EAGVVQSPRYKIIEKKQPVAFWCNPISGHNTLYWYLQNLGQGPELLIRYENEEAVDDSQLPKDRFSAERLKGVDSTLKIQPAELGDSAVYLCASSLRGGRADTQYFGPGTRLTVL.

This chain links TRBV7-8 with TRBJ2-2, with a weak D call TRBD1 (6 bases). This CDR3 region has 16 residues. The V end was cut by 1 base, the J end by 4 bases, with 13 bases between. Germline V gives CDR1 SGHVS, CDR2 FQNEAQ. The CDR3 protein is CASSLDGAGATGELFF. The CDR3 DNA reads as TGTGCCAGCAGCTTAGATGGGGCAGGGGCCACCGGGGAGCTGTTTTTT.

This sequence joins TRBV6-5 and TRBJ2-3; tentative D call: TRBD1 (6 bases). The V gene lost 6 bases and the J gene lost 1 base, with 11 bases spanning the gap. The germline CDR1 and CDR2 sequences are MNHEY and SVGAGI. The CDR3 contains 14 residues. This CDR3 is CASSTRTGTDTQYF. The CDR3 DNA is TGTGCCAGCAGCACTAGGACAGGCACAGATACGCAGTATTTT.

The chain is built from TRBV7-9 and TRBJ2-1; 8 nucleotides match TRBD2. The CDR3 extends over 14 amino acids. Germline V gene lookup returns CDR1 SEHNR and CDR2 FQNEAQ (reference sequence). Germline trimming cut 4 bases from V and 9 bases from J; bases unmatched to any gene: 8. CDR3 region: CASSSQGRGVEQFF. DNA for the CDR3: TGTGCCAGCAGCTCCCAAGGGCGGGGGGTTGAGCAGTTCTTC.

The chain joins TRBV7-9 to TRBJ1-1; D gene uncertain. The CDR3 totals 14 residues. V was trimmed by 2 bases and J by 1 base, leaving 8 bases between them. CDR1 and CDR2 (germline): SEHNR, FQNEAQ (reference sequence). CDR3 residues: CASSLWSENTEAFF. The CDR3 DNA sequence: TGTGCCAGCAGCTTATGGTCAGAGAACACTGAAGCTTTCTTT.

The V and J genes are TRBV10-3 and TRBJ2-2; 10 bases align to TRBD2. V lost 10 bases, J lost 7 bases, and 15 bases stayed unmatched. This CDR3 contains 16 residues. CDR1 is ENHRY, CDR2 SYGVKD, per germline. The CDR3 sequence: CATHLSGRARGGELFF. The CDR3 DNA sequence: TGTGCCACCCATCTGAGCGGGAGGGCCCGGGGCGGGGAGCTGTTTTTT.

The chain joins TRBV30 to TRBJ1-3; D gene uncertain. Trimming removed 5 bases at V and 2 bases at J, with 13 bases between. The CDR3 contains 14 residues. Per the germline V gene, CDR1 is GTSNPN and CDR2 is SVGIG (reference sequence). CDR3 in DNA: TGTGCCTGGTCTACAGTCATCACTGGAAACACCATATATTTT. Translated, it gives CAWSTVITGNTIYF.

The chain has TRBV28 and TRBJ1-1; TRBD1 might be the D (5 bases). The CDR3 loop spans 14 amino acids. V was clipped by 6 bases and J by 4 bases, with 15 bases between them. Germline assignment: CDR1 MDHEN and CDR2 SYDVKM. This chain's CDR3 is CASSSGGKGTEAFF. The CDR3 DNA sequence: TGTGCCAGCAGCTCTGGGGGGAAGGGCACTGAAGCTTTCTTT.